One sample yielded the 9 T cell receptor beta chains listed below, sequenced in a study of blood T cell repertoires in COVID-19. Some clones are missing from TCRdb's copy, which holds only in-frame ones; the method was immunoSEQ multiplex PCR. The sample lists 100,000 to 150,000 clones; about 79% were seen once. The sequencing input was peripheral blood. The receptors shown here come from a woman aged 45-65 years with acute or convalescent COVID-19.

Only one count was recorded for this clone. The chain has TRBV21-1 and TRBJ2-1; the table gives TRBD2 as D, unverified against the DNA. TRBV21-1 is given as a pseudogene. CDR3 length: 16 residues. DNA for the CDR3: TGTGCCAGCAGCAGAGTCCATAGCGGGGGTTTGAATGAGCAGTTCTTC. It codes for CASSRVHSGGLNEQFF.

This chain joins TRBV27 and TRBJ2-4, with D perhaps matching TRBD2 (6 bases). Germline assignment: CDR1 MNHEY and CDR2 SMNVEV (reference sequence). Trimming pared 7 bases from V and 0 bases from J, leaving 19 bases between. CDR3 length: 17 amino acids. The CDR3 loop reads CASKDGGDALAKNIQYF. The CDR3 DNA reads as TGTGCCAGCAAAGACGGAGGGGACGCACTAGCCAAAAACATTCAGTACTTC.

The genes are TRBV21-1 and TRBJ2-3; the table's D call of TRBD2 was not tested on the DNA. TRBV21-1 is designated a pseudogene. This CDR3 contains 20 residues. CDR3 protein: CASSGRPNSLAGASTDTQYF. CDR3 DNA sequence: TGTGCCAGCAGCGGCCGTCCGAATTCTCTAGCGGGGGCTAGCACAGATACGCAGTATTTT.

The chain links TRBV18 to TRBJ1-2; 7 bases are shared with TRBD1. The V segment lost 0 bases and the J segment 3 bases; nucleotides outside the gene matches: 7. Germline V lookup: CDR1 KGHSH, CDR2 LQKENI. The CDR3 covers 16 residues. The CDR3 DNA follows: TGTGCCAGCTCACCACCAGTGGGCCAGGGGGACTATGGCTACACCTTC. This encodes CASSPPVGQGDYGYTF.

V gene TRBV29-1 combines with J gene TRBJ1-1; 8 bases are shared with TRBD1. This CDR3 has 16 residues. Germline V gene sequence: CDR1 SQVTM, CDR2 ANQGSEA. Losses at the gene ends were 4 bases for V and 0 bases for J; bases not matched to a gene: 10. CDR3 nucleotides: TGCAGCGTTGGCCGAGGACAGGGAACTATGAACACTGAAGCTTTCTTT. Translated: CSVGRGQGTMNTEAFF.

This rearrangement joins TRBV7-3 to TRBJ2-2; 9 nucleotides match TRBD1. This CDR3 has 16 residues. The J segment lost 2 bases and the V segment lost 3 bases, leaving 4 bases of the junction unmatched. Germline CDR1 and CDR2: SGHTA and FQGTGA. Here the CDR3 reads CASSFRDRANTGELFF. CDR3 nucleotides: TGTGCCAGCAGCTTCCGGGACAGGGCCAACACCGGGGAGCTGTTTTTT.

V usage is TRBV9 and J usage is TRBJ1-3; weak D call: TRBD1 (6 bases). V lost 0 bases, J lost 0 bases, and 13 bases lay in between. The length of the CDR3 is 17 residues. Germline V CDR1 and CDR2: SGDLS, YYNGEE. This CDR3 reads CASSVGGRGHSGNTIYF. The CDR3 DNA reads as TGTGCCAGCAGCGTAGGAGGTCGGGGACACTCTGGAAACACCATATATTTT.

The sample holds a few counts of this clone. The chain recombines TRBV2 with TRBJ1-1; D unclear. The CDR3 is 13 amino acids. The V gene lost 10 bases and the J gene lost 0 bases, with 12 bases spanning the gap. Germline lookup yields CDR1 SNHLY and CDR2 FYNNEI. Here the CDR3 DNA reads TGTGCCACCAGGACCGACTTGAACACTGAAGCTTTCTTT. It yields the protein CATRTDLNTEAFF.

The J gene is TRBJ2-7, the V gene TRBV5-1; perhaps TRBD1 as D (5 bases). CDR1 is SGHRS, CDR2 YFSETQ, per germline. The CDR3 covers 14 residues. V lost 0 bases and J 0 bases, leaving 7 bases between the germline ends. The CDR3 region has the DNA TGCGCCAGCAGCTTGGAGGGGATCTCCTACGAGCAGTACTTC. Translation gives CASSLEGISYEQYF.